This entry is about one TCR beta chain. The antigen remains unidentified. These data come from a study of T cells in tumors after PD-1 blockade. Study in general: Patients had no prior checkpoint blockade, systemic immunosuppressants, or anti-cancer therapy within 4 weeks. Daily vismodegib 150 mg continued in a subset of anti-PD-1-treated patients. Peripheral blood samples averaged 36,536 unique clonotypes and about 110,000 templates. Regarding the study as a whole: Around 45% of tumor TCR clonotypes were also found in blood.

TCRdb's table, derived via immunoSEQ multiplex PCR, lists solely in-frame clones and lacks some. The table has about 33,000 clones, roughly 78% seen once; the top ten hold 38%. The CDR3 has 16 amino acids. Germline trimming cut 6 bases from V and 3 bases from J; bases unmatched to any gene: 10. Germline V lookup: CDR1 MNHEY, CDR2 SMNVEV (reference sequence). The source was PBMCs, collected before anti-PD-1 treatment. The TCR originated in a human donor with basal cell carcinoma. The rearrangement uses TRBV27 and TRBJ2-7; 11 bases fit TRBD1. CDR3 nucleotide sequence: TGTGCCAGCAGCCTGGACAGGGGGCCCTCCTACTACGAGCAGTACTTC. This codes for CASSLDRGPSYYEQYF.